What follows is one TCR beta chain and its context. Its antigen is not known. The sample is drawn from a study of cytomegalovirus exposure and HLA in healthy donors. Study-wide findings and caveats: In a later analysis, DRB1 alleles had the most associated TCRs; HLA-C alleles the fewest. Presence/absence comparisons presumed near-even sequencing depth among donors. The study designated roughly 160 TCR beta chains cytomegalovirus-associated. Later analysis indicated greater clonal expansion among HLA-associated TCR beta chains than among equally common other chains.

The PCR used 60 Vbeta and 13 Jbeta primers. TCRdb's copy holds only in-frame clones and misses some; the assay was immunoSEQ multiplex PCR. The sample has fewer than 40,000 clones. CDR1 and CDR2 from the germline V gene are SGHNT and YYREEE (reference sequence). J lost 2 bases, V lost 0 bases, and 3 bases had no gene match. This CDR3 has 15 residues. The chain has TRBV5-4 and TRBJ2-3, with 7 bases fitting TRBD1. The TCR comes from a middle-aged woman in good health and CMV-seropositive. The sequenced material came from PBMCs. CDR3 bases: TGTGCCAGCAGCTTGGACAGGGGCTACACAGATACGCAGTATTTT. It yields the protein CASSLDRGYTDTQYF.